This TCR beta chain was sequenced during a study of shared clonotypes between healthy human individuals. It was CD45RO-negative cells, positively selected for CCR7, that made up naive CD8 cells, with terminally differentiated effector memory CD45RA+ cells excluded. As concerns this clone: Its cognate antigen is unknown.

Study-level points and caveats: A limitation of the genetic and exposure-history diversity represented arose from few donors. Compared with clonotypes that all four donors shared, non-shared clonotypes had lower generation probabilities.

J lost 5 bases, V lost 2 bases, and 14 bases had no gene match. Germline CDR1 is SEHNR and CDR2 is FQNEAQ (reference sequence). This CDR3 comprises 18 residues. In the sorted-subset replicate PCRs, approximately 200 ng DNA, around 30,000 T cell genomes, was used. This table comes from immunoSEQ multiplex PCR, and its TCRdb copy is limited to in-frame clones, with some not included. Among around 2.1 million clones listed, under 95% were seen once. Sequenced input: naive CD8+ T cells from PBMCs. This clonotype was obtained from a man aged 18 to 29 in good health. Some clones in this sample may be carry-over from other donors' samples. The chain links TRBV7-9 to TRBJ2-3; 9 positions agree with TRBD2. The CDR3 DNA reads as TGTGCCAGCAGCTTACCCCCGATAGCGGGAGAGAAAGGAGATACGCAGTATTTT. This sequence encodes CASSLPPIAGEKGDTQYF.